The TCR beta chain described here comes from a study of shared clonotypes between healthy human individuals. Study context: Three CD4 naive, three CD4 memory, two CD8 naive and one CD8 memory plate were used per donor. Study outcomes and limitations: Read depth was anticipated to influence clonotype sharing among donors.

Germline loops: CDR1 GTSNPN, CDR2 SVGIG (reference sequence). The V gene lost 1 base and the J gene lost 2 bases, with 22 bases spanning the gap. The CDR3 covers 18 residues. In regard to this clone: Its antigen remains unidentified.

Original data processing: With immunoSEQ giving junction-only sequences and no quality scores, filtering differed. The data were produced by immunoSEQ multiplex PCR, yet TCRdb's version contains in-frame clones alone and is incomplete. V, J and clone size are taken as reported in that table, and D and trimming were inferred from the DNA itself. The sample contains 2.5 million or so clones, more than 80% of which appear only once. Sequenced sample: naive CD4+ T cells sorted from blood. Subset described: CD45RA+ positively selected. The receptor comes from a man aged 18-30 years in good health. The V call is TRBV30, the J call TRBJ2-3; D is perhaps TRBD2 (5 bases). CDR3 coding DNA: TGTGCCTGGAGTGACGGGATTGGTCTCACATGGCCCACAGATACGCAGTATTTT. As protein: CAWSDGIGLTWPTDTQYF.